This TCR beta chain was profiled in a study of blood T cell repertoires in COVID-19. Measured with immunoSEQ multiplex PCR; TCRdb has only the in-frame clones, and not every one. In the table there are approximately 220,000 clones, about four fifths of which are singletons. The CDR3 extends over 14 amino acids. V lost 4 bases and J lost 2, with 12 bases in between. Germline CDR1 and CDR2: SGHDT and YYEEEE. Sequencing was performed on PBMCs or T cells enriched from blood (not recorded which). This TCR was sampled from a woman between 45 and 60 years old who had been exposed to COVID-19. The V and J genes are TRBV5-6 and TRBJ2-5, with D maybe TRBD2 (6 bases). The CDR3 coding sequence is TGTGCCAGCAGCGGGGGAGGCACTCAAGAGACCCAGTACTTC. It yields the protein CASSGGGTQETQYF.